These 19 T cell receptor beta chains share one sample of origin, sequenced in a study of cytomegalovirus exposure and HLA in healthy donors. PCR primers comprised 60 Vbeta and 13 Jbeta primers. Only in-frame clones appear in the TCRdb table, and some are missing; sequencing was by immunoSEQ multiplex PCR. The table has 54,000 or so clones, around 62% seen once. The material sequenced was PBMCs. The origin of the receptors is a human donor in good health.

This chain uses TRBV10-3 with TRBJ1-5; 7 bases agree with TRBD1. The CDR3 sequence is 14 residues long. The J segment lost 6 bases and the V segment lost 3 bases, leaving 5 bases of the junction unmatched. The germline V gene has CDR1 ENHRY and CDR2 SYGVKD. The CDR3, as DNA: TGTGCCATCAGTGAATACAGGGGTCGTCAGCCCCAGCATTTT. Its translation: CAISEYRGRQPQHF.

The J gene is TRBJ1-6, the V gene TRBV5-4, with a tentative D call TRBD1 (6 bases). V lost 1 base and J lost 6, with 14 bases in between. The CDR3 covers 16 residues. CDR1 SGHNT and CDR2 YYREEE come from the germline V gene (reference sequence). CDR3 region: CASSLYSGHSNSPLHF. In DNA form, the CDR3 reads TGTGCCAGCAGCTTGTACTCGGGACACTCTAATTCACCCCTCCACTTT.

V and J are TRBV7-8 and TRBJ1-5, with D perhaps matching TRBD1 (5 bases). Trimming pared 0 bases from V and 2 bases from J, leaving 8 bases between. The CDR3 runs 15 residues. Germline V gene sequence: CDR1 SGHVS, CDR2 FQNEAQ. The CDR3 bases are TGTGCCAGCAGCTTAGCGGGGGGGGGCAATCAGCCCCAGCATTTT. Translated, it gives CASSLAGGGNQPQHF.

This clone was picked up one time. The V call is TRBV5-8, the J call TRBJ1-4, with D perhaps matching TRBD1 (6 bases). CDR1 and CDR2 (germline): SGHTS, YDEGEE. The ends were cut back, 9 bases at V and 1 base at J, with 13 bases in the middle. The CDR3 spans 14 residues. CDR3 nucleotides: TGTGCCACCCCTCAGGGGCTAACTAATGAAAAACTGTTTTTT. As protein: CATPQGLTNEKLFF.

The chain recombines TRBV14 with TRBJ2-5; TRBD2 aligns across 9 bases. CDR1 is SGHDN, CDR2 FVKESK, per germline. The CDR3 contains 18 residues. V lost 4 bases and J lost 4; bases outside the gene matches: 16. DNA for the CDR3: TGTGCCAGCAGCCCCACTGTGACTGGCGGGGGGGCTCGAGAGACCCAGTACTTC. Translation: CASSPTVTGGGARETQYF.

The chain employs TRBV11-2 and TRBJ2-7, with TRBD1 matching over 8 bases. The germline CDR1 and CDR2 sequences are SGHAT and FQNNGV. V was clipped by 6 bases and J by 1 base; unmatched bases: 2. There are 13 residues in the CDR3. Here the CDR3 reads CASRRQGSYEQYF. The DNA for the CDR3 is TGTGCCAGCAGGCGACAGGGGTCCTACGAGCAGTACTTC.

In this sample, this clone turned up a few times. The chain recombines TRBV5-1 with TRBJ2-2; TRBD1 might be the D (6 bases). The germline CDR1 and CDR2 sequences are SGHRS and YFSETQ. Trimming left V 5 bases short and J 6 bases short, with 17 bases between. The CDR3 extends over 15 amino acids. CDR3 in DNA: TGCGCCAGCAGGGACCAGGGGACGGCGGCCGGGGAGCTGTTTTTT. As protein: CASRDQGTAAGELFF.

V is TRBV9 and J is TRBJ1-2; 12 bases agree with TRBD1. Germline-derived CDR1 and CDR2 are SGDLS and YYNGEE. This CDR3 contains 15 residues. Germline trimming cut 2 bases from V and 7 bases from J; bases unmatched to any gene: 6. The CDR3, as DNA: TGTGCCAGCAGCGTCACCGGGACAGGGGGCTTTGGCTACACCTTC. It translates to CASSVTGTGGFGYTF. Full variable domain (remainder filled in from reference TRBV9 and TRBJ1-2): DSGVTQTPKHLITATGQRVTLRCSPRSGDLSVYWYQQSLDQGLQFLIQYYNGEERAKGNILERFSAQQFPDLHSELNLSSLELGDSALYFCASSVTGTGGFGYTFGSGTRLTVV.

This clone was observed a handful of times. No DNA is shown, since the ends of the CDR3 on it are uncertain; the CDR3 is the one TCRdb lists. This chain links TRBV29-1 with TRBJ1-2. The CDR3 numbers 13 amino acids, ends counted. Looked up from germline, CDR1 is SQVTM and CDR2 is ANQGSEA. Here the CDR3 reads CSVGGGAVAILTF.

Here the CDR3 DNA reads TGTGCCAGCAGCTCGAACAGGGGTTGGGATGAGCAGTTCTTC. Its protein is CASSSNRGWDEQFF. V gene TRBV7-9 combines with J gene TRBJ2-1; 7 bases line up with TRBD1. The CDR3 is 14 residues long. The ends lost 4 bases at V and 8 bases at J; junction bases unmatched: 8. Germline CDR1 is SEHNR and CDR2 is FQNEAQ (reference sequence).

CDR3 sequence reads: CASSQRQRENTEAFF. CDR3 in DNA: TGTGCCAGCTCACAAAGACAGAGAGAGAACACTGAAGCTTTCTTT. The genes are TRBV18 and TRBJ1-1; possible D gene TRBD1, 5 bases. V lost 4 bases to trimming and J lost 1 base, with 13 bases between them. Germline V gene lookup returns CDR1 KGHSH and CDR2 LQKENI. This CDR3 is 15 amino acids long.

This clone was observed a few times. The V and J genes are TRBV6-5 and TRBJ1-2; 9 nucleotides agree with TRBD1. The length of the CDR3 is 14 residues. V shed 4 bases and J 4 bases; nucleotides not matched to a gene: 4. Germline V gene lookup returns CDR1 MNHEY and CDR2 SVGAGI. CDR3 DNA: TGTGCCAGCAGTTCCCCGGACAGGGGCTATGGCTACACCTTC. Amino acid sequence: CASSSPDRGYGYTF.

The rearrangement links TRBV6-5 to TRBJ2-7; 9 nucleotides align to TRBD2. CDR1 MNHEY and CDR2 SVGAGI come from the germline V gene. The trim removed 2 bases at V and 0 bases at J, leaving 5 bases unmatched. The CDR3 is 16 residues long. The DNA for the CDR3 is TGTGCCAGCAGTTACGAAAAGCGGGGGGCCTCCTACGAGCAGTACTTC. Protein product: CASSYEKRGASYEQYF.

The chain is built from TRBV25-1 and TRBJ1-5; possibly TRBD1 for D (6 bases). The CDR3 runs to 14 residues. Per germline, CDR1 MGHDK and CDR2 SYGVNS. V lost 8 bases to trimming and J lost 7 bases, with 18 bases between them. DNA for the CDR3: TGTGCCAGCTCACAGGGTGGGTATTGGCAGCCCCAGCATTTT. It yields the protein CASSQGGYWQPQHF.

This sequence joins TRBV5-4 and TRBJ2-3; D perhaps matches TRBD2 (5 bases). The CDR3 totals 15 residues. Germline V gene data show CDR1 as SGHNT and CDR2 as YYREEE (reference sequence). Trimming shortened V by 7 bases and J by 4 bases, and 19 bases separated the two germline ends. CDR3 amino acids: CASASRKAAADTQYF. CDR3 coding DNA: TGTGCCAGCGCGTCAAGGAAGGCAGCGGCAGATACGCAGTATTTT. Drawing the rest from reference TRBV5-4 and TRBJ2-3, the complete variable domain is ETGVTQSPTHLIKTRGQQVTLRCSSQSGHNTVSWYQQALGQGPQFIFQYYREEENGRGNFPPRFSGLQFPNYSSELNVNALELDDSALYLCASASRKAAADTQYFGPGTRLTVL.

This clone was seen more than once but under ten times. Germline and junction disagree at one end, which may indicate a read error. The chain joins TRBV4-1 to TRBJ2-5; 7 bases line up with TRBD1. Germline V CDR1 and CDR2: MGHRA, YSYEKL. This CDR3 spans 13 amino acids. CDR3 in amino acids: CASRQAGGETQYF. CDR3 sequence (DNA): TGCGCCAGCAGACAAGCAGGGGGAGAGACCCAGTACTTC.

This clone was seen just once. This chain connects TRBV9 to TRBJ2-2, with D unclear. The CDR3 contains 14 residues. In germline, CDR1 is SGDLS, CDR2 YYNGEE. Trimming took 4 bases from V and 5 from J, leaving 12 bases between them. CDR3 sequence: CASSQWAGTGELFF. CDR3 coding DNA: TGTGCCAGCAGCCAGTGGGCAGGTACCGGGGAGCTGTTTTTT. Drawing the rest from reference TRBV9 and TRBJ2-2, the complete variable domain is DSGVTQTPKHLITATGQRVTLRCSPRSGDLSVYWYQQSLDQGLQFLIQYYNGEERAKGNILERFSAQQFPDLHSELNLSSLELGDSALYFCASSQWAGTGELFFGEGSRLTVL.

The V and J genes are TRBV13 and TRBJ1-3, with D possibly TRBD1 on 6 matching bases. The CDR3 loop spans 13 amino acids. CDR1 PRHDT and CDR2 FYEKMQ come from the germline V gene (reference sequence). Trimming took 5 bases from V and 8 from J, leaving 13 bases between them. This chain's CDR3 is CASSRRGWDTIYF. The DNA for the CDR3 is TGTGCCAGCAGCCGCAGGGGTTGGGACACCATATATTTT.

The V gene is TRBV4-3, the J gene TRBJ2-7; possibly TRBD1 for D (5 bases). This CDR3 has 16 residues. Between the trimmed V and J ends, which lost 0 bases and 2 bases, there was a span of 14 bases. The V gene's germline CDR1 is LGHNA and CDR2 YSLEER. DNA for the CDR3: TGCGCCAGCAGCCAAGACTGGGGAAGGGGCACCTACGAGCAGTACTTC. Translating gives CASSQDWGRGTYEQYF.